This T cell receptor (beta chain) stems from a study of response to subunit inactivated influenza vaccine. In this sample, this clonotype turned up many times. Its antigen remains unknown. TCRdb re-called the RT-PCR reads through MiXCR, storing one row per CDR3 protein. The sample lists just under 250,000 distinct CDR3 sequences, over 9% seen once, with over 6.5% in the top ten. The CDR3 is 13 residues long. CDR1 is SGHRS, CDR2 YFSETQ, per germline. The V gene lost 4 bases and the J gene lost 3 bases, with 10 bases spanning the gap. The study's findings and limits: The authors put forward the suggestion that each seasonal influenza vaccination may bring in only a limited number of new T cells.

The genes are TRBV5-1 and TRBJ1-2, with D unclear. The clonotype originates from a man in his fifties or sixties who received an inactivated influenza vaccine. Here the sequenced sample was non-naive T cells sorted from PBMCs, taken approximately 15 days before vaccination. Written as DNA, the CDR3 is TGCGCCAGCAGCCAGGACCGACACTATGGCTACACCTTC. This encodes CASSQDRHYGYTF.